This record concerns one T cell receptor beta chain sequence. Its antigen is currently not known. No clone much larger than this one lies a single base away; base qualities are absent. This sample was taken from a study of T cell responses to AZD1222 COVID-19 vaccine (dated by TCRdb to the early 2020s). About the investigation overall: AZD1222 recipients given second doses at about 4 weeks or at about 12 weeks were pooled, since spike-specific TCR depth and breadth were not found to differ between the two schedules. TCR sequencing covered over 230 trial participants: roughly 200 given two doses of AZD1222 and 26 given two doses of MenACWY control vaccine. Trial participants were enrolled into age subgroups of 18-55, 56-69 and 70-plus years, which contained around 150, 28 and 57 TCR-sequenced participants, respectively. What the study reported, not specific to this receptor: Because no day 14 peak-response samples were available, the repertoires could be characterized only after the peak T cell response. Conclusions about previously exposed vaccinees are limited because only six or seven AZD1222 recipients were SARS-CoV-2 seropositive at baseline. The 56-69-year group was small, and its depth increase did not reach significance, likely because of low power. The vaccine-associated CD4 TCRs covered the entire spike protein, and the dominant responses fell in regions 160-218 and 743-854. Reportedly, almost half of the unique spike-specific TCRs recognized epitopes lying outside the regions that are mutated in the B.1.351 and B.1.1.7 variants. A significant rise in spike-specific TCR breadth and depth was observed after two AZD1222 doses relative to day 0 and relative to MenACWY recipients. Most participants were white British and females outnumbered males, and the authors suggested that clonal diversity may have been underestimated.

In the paper's terms, the time point label means: baseline before first vaccination. The vaccinee samples were drawn from two UK trials, COV001 and COV002, one of which was a single-blind randomized controlled phase 2/3 trial testing AZD1222 (ChAdOx1 nCoV-19) in healthy adults. Trial participant PBMC samples were collected at day 0 and day 28 after the second dose for TCRbeta chain sequencing. The CDR3 regions of human TCRbeta chains were subjected to immunosequencing. The authors' pipeline ran thus. TCRs in the repertoires were matched against a reference library of SARS-CoV-2-specific TCRs that had been generated with the MIRA antigen-specificity platform. Breadth was defined as the fraction of unique TCRs that were SARS-CoV-2-associated, and depth was defined as the fraction of total T cells that were SARS-CoV-2-associated. Using the MIRA data, each spike-specific TCR was assigned both to the spike region to which the TCR was reactive and to a CD4 or CD8 class. Log10-transformed breadth and depth values were compared by one-way ANOVA with Sidak's multiple comparisons tests. In TCRdb, the immuneACCESS table is reduced to in-frame sequences with V and J assigned. These tables do not hold every clone; where another copy was compared, an unresolved V gene accounts for under half, and the others remain unexplained. V and J calls plus clone size are reproduced from that table; the DNA served to infer D and trimming. Recorded for this sample are 130,000 to 150,000 clones; over 75% of them occurred a single time. Clones ranked in the top ten supply around 1.6% of the sample.

The trim is 2 bases for V and 8 bases for J, with a gap of 12 bases between the germline ends. CDR1 and CDR2 (MNHEY, SVGAGI) derive from the germline V gene. Its CDR3 holds 13 amino acids, cysteine through phenylalanine. Kept here is only the CDR3 DNA, which spans 39 bases and is read in frame from base 1. This specimen was peripheral blood, taken on day 0 of AZD1222 vaccination. The chain links TRBV6-5 with TRBJ1-2; TRBD1 is possibly the D segment (5 matching bases). The receptor was derived from an adult in good health. The sequenced DNA is TGTGCCAGCAGTTACCGGGGGAGCGGAGGCTACACCTTC. Its protein product is CASSYRGSGGYTF.